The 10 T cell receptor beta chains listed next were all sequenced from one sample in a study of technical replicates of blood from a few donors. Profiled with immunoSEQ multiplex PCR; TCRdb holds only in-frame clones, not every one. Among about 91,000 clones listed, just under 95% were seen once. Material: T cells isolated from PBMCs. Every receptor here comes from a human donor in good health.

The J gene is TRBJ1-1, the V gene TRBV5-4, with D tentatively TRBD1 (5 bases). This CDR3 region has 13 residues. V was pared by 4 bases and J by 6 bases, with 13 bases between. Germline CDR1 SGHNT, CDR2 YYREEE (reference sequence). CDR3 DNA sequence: TGTGCCAGCAGCCCGTTTGGGGCCTCTGAAGCTTTCTTT. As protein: CASSPFGASEAFF.

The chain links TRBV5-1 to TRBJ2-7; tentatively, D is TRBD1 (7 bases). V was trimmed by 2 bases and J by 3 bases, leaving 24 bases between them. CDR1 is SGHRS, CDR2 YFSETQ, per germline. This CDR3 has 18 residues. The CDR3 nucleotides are TGCGCCAGCAGCTTTGGACTATTGGCAGGGGGTCCTTACTACGAGCAGTACTTC. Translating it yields CASSFGLLAGGPYYEQYF.

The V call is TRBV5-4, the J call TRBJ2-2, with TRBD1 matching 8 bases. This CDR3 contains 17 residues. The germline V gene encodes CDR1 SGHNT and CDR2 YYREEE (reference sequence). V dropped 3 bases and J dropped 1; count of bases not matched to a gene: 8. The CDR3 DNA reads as TGTGCCAGCAGCTGGGGAACAGGGGGTCTGAACACCGGGGAGCTGTTTTTT. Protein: CASSWGTGGLNTGELFF.

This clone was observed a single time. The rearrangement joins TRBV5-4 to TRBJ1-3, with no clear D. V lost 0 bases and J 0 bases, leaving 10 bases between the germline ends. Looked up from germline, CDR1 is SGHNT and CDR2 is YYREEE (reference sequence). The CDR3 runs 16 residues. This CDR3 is CASSLGMEDSGNTIYF. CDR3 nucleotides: TGTGCCAGCAGCTTGGGGATGGAGGACTCTGGAAACACCATATATTTT.

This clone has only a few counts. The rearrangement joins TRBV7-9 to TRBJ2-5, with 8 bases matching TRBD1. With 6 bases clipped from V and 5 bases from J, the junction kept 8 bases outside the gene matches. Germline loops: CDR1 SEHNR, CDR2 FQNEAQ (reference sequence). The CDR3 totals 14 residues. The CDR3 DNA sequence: TGTGCCAGCAGTTGGACAGGGCTTTCGGAGACCCAGTACTTC. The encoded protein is CASSWTGLSETQYF.

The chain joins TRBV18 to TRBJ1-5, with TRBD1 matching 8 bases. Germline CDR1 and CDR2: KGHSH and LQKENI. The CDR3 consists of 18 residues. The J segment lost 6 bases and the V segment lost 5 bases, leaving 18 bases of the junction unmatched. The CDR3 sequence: CASSFRDRSPMEGQPQHF. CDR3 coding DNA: TGTGCCAGCTCATTCCGGGACAGGAGTCCCATGGAGGGTCAGCCCCAGCATTTT. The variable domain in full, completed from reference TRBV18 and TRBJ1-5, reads NAGVMQNPRHLVRRRGQEARLRCSPMKGHSHVYWYRQLPEEGLKFMVYLQKENIIDESGMPKERFSAEFPKEGPSILRIQQVVRGDSAAYFCASSFRDRSPMEGQPQHFGDGTRLSIL.

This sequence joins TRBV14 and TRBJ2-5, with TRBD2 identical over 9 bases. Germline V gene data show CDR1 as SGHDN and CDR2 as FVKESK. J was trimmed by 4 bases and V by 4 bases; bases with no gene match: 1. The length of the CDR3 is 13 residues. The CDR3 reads CASSRGGGETQYF. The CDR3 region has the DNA TGTGCCAGCAGCCGCGGGGGGGGAGAGACCCAGTACTTC.

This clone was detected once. The CDR3: CASSFRGQPQHF. As DNA, the CDR3 is TGTGCCAGCAGTTTTCGCGGTCAGCCCCAGCATTTT. The chain employs TRBV28 and TRBJ1-5; D uncertain. The CDR3 sequence is 12 residues long. Germline CDR1 MDHEN, CDR2 SYDVKM. Trimming took 3 bases from V and 6 from J, leaving 6 bases between them.

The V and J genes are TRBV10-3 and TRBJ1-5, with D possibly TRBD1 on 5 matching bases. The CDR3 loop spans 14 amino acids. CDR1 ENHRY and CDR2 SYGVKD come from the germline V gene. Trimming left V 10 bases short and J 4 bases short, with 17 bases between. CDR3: CATGFVGDNQPQHF. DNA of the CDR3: TGTGCCACCGGATTTGTAGGGGATAATCAGCCCCAGCATTTT.

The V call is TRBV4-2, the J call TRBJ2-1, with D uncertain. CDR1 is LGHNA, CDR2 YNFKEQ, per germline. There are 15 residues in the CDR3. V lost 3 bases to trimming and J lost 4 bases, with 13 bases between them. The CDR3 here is CASSQSLNGYNEQFF. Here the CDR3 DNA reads TGTGCCAGCAGCCAGAGTTTGAACGGGTACAATGAGCAGTTCTTC.